Reported below is one T cell receptor beta chain. Trimming stripped 1 base from V and 4 bases from J, with 7 bases between. Germline lookup yields CDR1 LNHDA and CDR2 SQIVND (reference sequence). The CDR3 consists of 13 residues. The data were obtained in a study of blood T cell repertoires in COVID-19. Per the original methods: Amplifying reference gene primers gave estimates of nucleated cell counts. Sequenced by immunoSEQ multiplex PCR; TCRdb stores in-frame clones only, minus some. Clone size and the V and J calls come from that table; the DNA yielded D and trimming. Of 150,000 or so clones in the sample, around 84% were seen once.

Sequencing used PBMCs or T cells enriched from blood (not recorded which). The gene calls are TRBV19 and TRBJ1-1; no clear D gene. This receptor was obtained from a woman in her forties or fifties who had recovered from COVID-19. DNA for the CDR3: TGTGCCAGTAGTATAGGAGGCGGCACTGAAGCTTTCTTT. It translates to CASSIGGGTEAFF.